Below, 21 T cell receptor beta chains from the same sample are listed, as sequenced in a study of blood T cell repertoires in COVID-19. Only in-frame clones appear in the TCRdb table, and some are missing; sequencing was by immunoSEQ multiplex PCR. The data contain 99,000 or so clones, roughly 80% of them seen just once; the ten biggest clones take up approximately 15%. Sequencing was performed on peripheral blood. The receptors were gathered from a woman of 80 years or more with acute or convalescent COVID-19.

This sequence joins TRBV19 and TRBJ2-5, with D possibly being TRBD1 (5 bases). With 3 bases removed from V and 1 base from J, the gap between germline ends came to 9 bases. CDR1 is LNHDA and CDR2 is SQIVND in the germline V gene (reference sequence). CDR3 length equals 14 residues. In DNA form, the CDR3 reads TGTGCCAGTAGTATCGGCCAGGGCCAAGAGACCCAGTACTTC. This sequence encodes CASSIGQGQETQYF.

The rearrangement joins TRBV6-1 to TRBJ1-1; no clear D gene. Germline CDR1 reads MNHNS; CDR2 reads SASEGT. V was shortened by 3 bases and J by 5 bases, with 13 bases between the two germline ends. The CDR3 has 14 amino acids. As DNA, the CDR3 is TGTGCCAGCAGTGAGGGTCACGGGGAGACTGAAGCTTTCTTT. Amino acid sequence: CASSEGHGETEAFF.

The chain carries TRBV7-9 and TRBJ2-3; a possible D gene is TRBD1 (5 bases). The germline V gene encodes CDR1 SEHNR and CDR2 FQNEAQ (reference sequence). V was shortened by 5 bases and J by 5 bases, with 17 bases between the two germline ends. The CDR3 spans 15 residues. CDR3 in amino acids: CASSPVRGMGDTQYF. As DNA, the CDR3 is TGTGCCAGCAGCCCAGTAAGGGGCATGGGAGATACGCAGTATTTT.

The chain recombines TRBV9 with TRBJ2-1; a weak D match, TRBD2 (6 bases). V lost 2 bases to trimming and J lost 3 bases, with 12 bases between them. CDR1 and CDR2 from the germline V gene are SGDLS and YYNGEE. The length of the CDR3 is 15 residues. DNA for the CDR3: TGTGCCAGCAGCGTCAGTAGCGGCAACTACAATGAGCAGTTCTTC. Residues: CASSVSSGNYNEQFF.

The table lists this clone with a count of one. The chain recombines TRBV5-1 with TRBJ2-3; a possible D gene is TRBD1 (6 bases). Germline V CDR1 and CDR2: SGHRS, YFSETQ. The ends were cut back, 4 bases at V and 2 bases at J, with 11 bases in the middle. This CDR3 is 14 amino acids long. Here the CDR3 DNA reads TGCGCCAGCAGCCTACAGGGTACCACAGATACGCAGTATTTT. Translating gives CASSLQGTTDTQYF.

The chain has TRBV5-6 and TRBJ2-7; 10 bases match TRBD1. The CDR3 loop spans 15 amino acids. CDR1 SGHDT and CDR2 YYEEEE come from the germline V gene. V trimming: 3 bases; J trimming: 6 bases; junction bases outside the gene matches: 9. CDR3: CASSSPGQGNSEQYF. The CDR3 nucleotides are TGTGCCAGCAGCTCACCGGGACAGGGGAACAGCGAGCAGTACTTC.

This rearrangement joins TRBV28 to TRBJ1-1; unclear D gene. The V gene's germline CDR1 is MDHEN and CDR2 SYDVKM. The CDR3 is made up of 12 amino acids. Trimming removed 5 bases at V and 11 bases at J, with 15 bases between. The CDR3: CASSPYNPPAFF. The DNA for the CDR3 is TGTGCCAGCAGTCCGTATAATCCTCCCGCTTTCTTT.

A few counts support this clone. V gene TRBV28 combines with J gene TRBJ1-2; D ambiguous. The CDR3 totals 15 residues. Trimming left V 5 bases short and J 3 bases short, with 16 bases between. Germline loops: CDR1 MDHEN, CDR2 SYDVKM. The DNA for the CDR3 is TGTGCCAGCAGTACATTAGAGAGACTTGACTATGGCTACACCTTC. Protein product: CASSTLERLDYGYTF.

The CDR3 loop is CASSEPPVQETQYF. For the CDR3, the DNA is TGTGCCAGCAGTGAACCCCCAGTCCAAGAGACCCAGTACTTC. The chain employs TRBV2 and TRBJ2-5; D is undetermined. The length of the CDR3 is 14 residues. From germline, CDR1 is SNHLY and CDR2 FYNNEI. Deletions cut 2 bases from V and 1 base from J, with 8 bases between.

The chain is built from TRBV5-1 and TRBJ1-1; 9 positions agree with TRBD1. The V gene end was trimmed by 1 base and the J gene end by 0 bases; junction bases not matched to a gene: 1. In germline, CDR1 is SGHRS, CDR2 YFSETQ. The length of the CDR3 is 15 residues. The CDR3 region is CASSLTGGLNTEAFF. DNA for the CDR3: TGCGCCAGCAGCTTGACAGGGGGCTTGAACACTGAAGCTTTCTTT.

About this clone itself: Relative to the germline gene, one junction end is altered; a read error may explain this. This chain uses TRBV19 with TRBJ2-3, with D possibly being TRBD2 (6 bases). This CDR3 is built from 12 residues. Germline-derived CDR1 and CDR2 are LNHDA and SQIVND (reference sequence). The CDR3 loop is CASNLPGLAHYF. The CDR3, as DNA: TGTGCCAGTAATCTTCCGGGACTCGCGCATTATTTT. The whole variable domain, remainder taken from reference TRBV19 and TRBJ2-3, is DGGITQSPKYLFRKEGQNVTLSCEQNLNHDAMYWYRQDPGQGLRLIYYSQIVNDFQKGDIAEGYSVSREKKESFPLTVTSAQKNPTAFYLCASNLPGLAHYFGPGTRLTVL.

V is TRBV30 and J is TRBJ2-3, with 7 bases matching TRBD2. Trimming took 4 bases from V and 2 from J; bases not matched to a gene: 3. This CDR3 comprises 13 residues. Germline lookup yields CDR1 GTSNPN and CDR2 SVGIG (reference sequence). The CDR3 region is CAWTAGVTDTQYF. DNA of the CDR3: TGTGCCTGGACCGCGGGAGTCACAGATACGCAGTATTTT.

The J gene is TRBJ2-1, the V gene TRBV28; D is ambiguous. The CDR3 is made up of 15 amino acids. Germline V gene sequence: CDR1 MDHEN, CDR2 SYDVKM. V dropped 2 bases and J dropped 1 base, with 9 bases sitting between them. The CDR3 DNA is TGTGCCAGCAGTTTAGCGGATCGTTCCTACAATGAGCAGTTCTTC. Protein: CASSLADRSYNEQFF.

The CDR3 coding sequence is TGTGCCACCAGTGACACCAGGGGATCAAATGAAAAACTGTTTTTT. Translated, it gives CATSDTRGSNEKLFF. The rearrangement joins TRBV24-1 to TRBJ1-4; D possibly corresponds to TRBD1 (6 bases). With 4 bases removed from V and 5 bases from J, the gap between germline ends came to 13 bases. CDR3 length: 15 residues. Per germline, CDR1 KGHDR and CDR2 SFDVKD.

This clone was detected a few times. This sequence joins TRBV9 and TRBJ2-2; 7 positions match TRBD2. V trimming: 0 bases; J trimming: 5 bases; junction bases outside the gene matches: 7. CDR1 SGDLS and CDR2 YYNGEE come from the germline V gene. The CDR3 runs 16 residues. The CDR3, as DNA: TGTGCCAGCAGCGTAGTGGCTAGCGGTACTACCGGGGAGCTGTTTTTT. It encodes CASSVVASGTTGELFF. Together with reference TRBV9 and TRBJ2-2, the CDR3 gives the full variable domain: DSGVTQTPKHLITATGQRVTLRCSPRSGDLSVYWYQQSLDQGLQFLIQYYNGEERAKGNILERFSAQQFPDLHSELNLSSLELGDSALYFCASSVVASGTTGELFFGEGSRLTVL.

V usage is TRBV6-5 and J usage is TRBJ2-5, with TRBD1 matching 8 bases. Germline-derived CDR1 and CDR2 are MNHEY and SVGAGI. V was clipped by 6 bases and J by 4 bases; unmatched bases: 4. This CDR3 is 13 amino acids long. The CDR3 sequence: CASRRQGIETQYF. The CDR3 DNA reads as TGTGCCAGCAGGAGACAGGGGATAGAGACCCAGTACTTC.

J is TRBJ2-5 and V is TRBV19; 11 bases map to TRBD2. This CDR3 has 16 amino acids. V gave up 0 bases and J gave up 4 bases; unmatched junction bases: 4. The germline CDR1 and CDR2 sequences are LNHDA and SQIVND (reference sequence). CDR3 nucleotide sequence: TGTGCCAGTAGTATAGACCTAGCGGGAGGTTTAGAGACCCAGTACTTC. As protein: CASSIDLAGGLETQYF.

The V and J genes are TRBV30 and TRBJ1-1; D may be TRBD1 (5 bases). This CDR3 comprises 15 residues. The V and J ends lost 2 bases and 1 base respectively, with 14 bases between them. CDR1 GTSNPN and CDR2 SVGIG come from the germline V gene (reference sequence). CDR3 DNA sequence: TGTGCCTGGAGTATAGCGGGGGTCGGGAACACTGAAGCTTTCTTT. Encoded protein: CAWSIAGVGNTEAFF.

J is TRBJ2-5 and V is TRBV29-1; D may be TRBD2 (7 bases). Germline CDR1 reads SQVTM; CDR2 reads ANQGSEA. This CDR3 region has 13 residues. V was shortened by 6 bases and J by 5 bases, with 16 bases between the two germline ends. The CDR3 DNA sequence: TGCAGCGTCGACCGGGGGGCGGGGGAGACCCAGTACTTC. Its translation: CSVDRGAGETQYF.

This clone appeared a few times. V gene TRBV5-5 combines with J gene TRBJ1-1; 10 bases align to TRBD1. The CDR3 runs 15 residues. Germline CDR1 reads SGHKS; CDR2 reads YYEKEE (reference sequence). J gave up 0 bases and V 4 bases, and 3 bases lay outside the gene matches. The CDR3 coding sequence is TGTGCCAGCAGCCGGGGACAGGGGTTGAACACTGAAGCTTTCTTT. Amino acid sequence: CASSRGQGLNTEAFF.

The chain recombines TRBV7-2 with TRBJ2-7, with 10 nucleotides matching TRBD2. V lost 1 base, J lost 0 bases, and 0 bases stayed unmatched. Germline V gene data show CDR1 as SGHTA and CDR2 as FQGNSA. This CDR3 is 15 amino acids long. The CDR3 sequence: CASSLGTSGSYEQYF. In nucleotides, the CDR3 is TGTGCCAGCAGCTTAGGGACTAGCGGCTCCTACGAGCAGTACTTC.